A selection of T cell receptor beta chains follows, all from one sample in a study of blood T cells in healthy people across ages. MiXCR was run by TCRdb on the 5' RACE reads, yielding one entry per CDR3 protein. The sample lists approximately 1.5 million distinct CDR3 sequences, 30% to 40% occurring once. The material sequenced was blood. The receptors originated from a woman in her 30s in good health. Both conserved end residues are part of each CDR3. D genes are given only for firm matches. Clone sizes are given selectively: once, few, many, or a class where the clone is expanded.

CASSSELYEQYF,TGTGCCAGCAGCTCGGAGCTCTACGAGCAGTACTTC,few,TRBV11-1,TRBJ2-7,.
CAGSQSGYEQYF,TGTGCCGGCAGCCAAAGCGGATACGAGCAGTACTTC,.,TRBV3-1,TRBJ2-7,.
CASSPRGWYQETQYF,TGTGCCAGCAGTCCGAGGGGGTGGTACCAAGAGACCCAGTACTTC,few,TRBV28,TRBJ2-5,.
CASSFGRRYEQYF,TGTGCCAGCAGTTTTGGTCGGCGATACGAGCAGTACTTC,few,TRBV27,TRBJ2-7,.
CASNRGPLRNQPQHF,TGTGCCAGTAACAGGGGCCCTCTACGTAATCAGCCCCAGCATTTT,.,TRBV2,TRBJ1-5,TRBD1
CASSAGTSGYEQYF,TGTGCCAGCAGCGCCGGGACTAGCGGCTACGAGCAGTACTTC,many,TRBV9,TRBJ2-7,TRBD2
CASSSRQGGTETQYF,TGTGCCAGCAGTTCGAGACAGGGGGGGACGGAGACCCAGTACTTC,.,TRBV28,TRBJ2-5,TRBD1
CRAKQGANEKLFF,TGCAGGGCTAAACAGGGTGCTAATGAAAAACTGTTTTTT,.,TRBV20-1,TRBJ1-4,.
CASAGGYNEQFF,TGTGCCAGCGCAGGGGGATACAATGAGCAGTTCTTC,few,TRBV6-2/TRBV6-3,TRBJ2-1,TRBD1
CSVEGGTSGYITDTQYF,TGCAGCGTTGAAGGTGGGACTAGCGGATATATCACAGATACGCAGTATTTT,many,TRBV29-1,TRBJ2-3,TRBD2
CATSRGGSDNEQFF,TGTGCCACCAGCAGAGGAGGATCGGACAATGAGCAGTTCTTC,many,TRBV15,TRBJ2-1,.
CASSPRVGGNEQFF,TGTGCCAGCAGCCCCAGGGTCGGAGGCAATGAGCAGTTCTTC,.,TRBV3-1,TRBJ2-1,.
CASSQGPGSRGYEQYF,TGTGCCAGCAGCCAAGGTCCCGGGTCGAGGGGGTACGAGCAGTACTTC,many,TRBV3-1,TRBJ2-7,.
CASSRNLEGEAFF,TGTGCCAGCAGCCGGAACCTGGAGGGTGAAGCTTTCTTT,once,TRBV7-2,TRBJ1-1,.
CASSPPLGGRSSEQFF,TGTGCCAGCAGCCCCCCTTTAGGAGGGCGAAGTAGTGAGCAGTTCTTC,.,TRBV7-9,TRBJ2-1,.
CATSRATGVRNQPQHF,TGTGCCACCAGCAGAGCGACAGGGGTGCGGAATCAGCCCCAGCATTTT,few,TRBV15,TRBJ1-5,TRBD1
CAISNRDGEPQHF,TGTGCCATTTCGAACAGAGACGGCGAGCCCCAGCATTTT,.,TRBV10-3,TRBJ1-5,.
CASSLGGGGESIQYF,TGTGCCAGCAGCTTAGGGGGCGGGGGAGAGAGCATTCAGTACTTC,once,TRBV7-2,TRBJ2-4,TRBD2
CATREGRLNTEAFF,TGTGCCACCCGGGAGGGGCGTTTGAACACTGAAGCTTTCTTT,.,TRBV27,TRBJ1-1,.
CASSSLTGEQFF,TGTGCCAGCAGCTCCCTCACTGGTGAGCAGTTCTTC,few,TRBV11-1,TRBJ2-1,.
CASSLGAGQYQETQYF,TGTGCCAGCAGCTTGGGCGCAGGGCAGTACCAAGAGACCCAGTACTTC,.,TRBV5-6,TRBJ2-5,.
CATSVMELAGGETQYF,TGTGCCACCAGTGTTATGGAACTAGCGGGAGGAGAGACCCAGTACTTC,.,TRBV24-1,TRBJ2-5,TRBD2
CASSQEAAQSSYNEQFF,TGTGCCAGCAGCCAAGAAGCGGCCCAAAGCTCCTACAATGAGCAGTTCTTC,few,TRBV4-2,TRBJ2-1,.
CSVGGRLSNQPQHF,TGCAGCGTTGGCGGCCGCCTGAGCAATCAGCCCCAGCATTTT,many,TRBV29-1,TRBJ1-5,.
CASSQERGGEAFF,TGTGCCAGCAGCCAAGAAAGGGGGGGGGAAGCTTTCTTT,few,TRBV4-2,TRBJ1-1,.
CSAGDTVNTEAFF,TGCAGCGCTGGAGATACAGTGAACACTGAAGCTTTCTTT,few,TRBV29-1,TRBJ1-1,.
CASSSDRGGKNIQYF,TGTGCCAGCAGTTCCGACAGGGGAGGCAAAAACATTCAGTACTTC,.,TRBV6-4,TRBJ2-4,TRBD1
CASSPTSGVGNEQFF,TGTGCCAGCTCACCGACTAGCGGGGTAGGCAATGAGCAGTTCTTC,.,TRBV18,TRBJ2-1,TRBD2
CASRASALTGELFF,TGTGCCTCACGGGCCTCTGCCCTGACCGGGGAGCTGTTTTTT,.,TRBV7-2,TRBJ2-2,.
CASSLLPDTYNEQFF,TGTGCCAGCAGTTTATTACCCGACACCTACAATGAGCAGTTCTTC,.,TRBV12-3/TRBV12-4,TRBJ2-1,.
CASSSNIGYNEQFF,TGTGCCAGCAGCTCCAATATAGGCTACAATGAGCAGTTCTTC,few,TRBV7-8,TRBJ2-1,.
CASSLRGNTEAFF,TGTGCCAGCAGTTTAAGGGGGAACACTGAAGCTTTCTTT,many,TRBV12-3/TRBV12-4,TRBJ1-1,.
CASSQRAGQETQYF,TGTGCCAGCAGCCAAAGGGCCGGACAAGAGACCCAGTACTTC,.,TRBV3-1,TRBJ2-5,.
CASSAQGSSGNTIYF,TGTGCCAGCAGCGCGCAGGGGAGCTCTGGAAACACCATATATTTT,.,TRBV9,TRBJ1-3,.
CASSLRDRPNCGHTF,TGTGCCAGCAGCTTGAGGGACAGGCCTAACTGTGGCCACACCTTC,.,TRBV5-6,TRBJ1-2,TRBD1
CASSLSLLGTGYTGELFF,TGTGCCAGCAGTTTATCGCTCCTCGGGACAGGGTACACCGGGGAGCTGTTTTTT,few,TRBV27,TRBJ2-2,TRBD1
CASSIRPTNYGYTF,TGTGCCAGTAGTATTCGACCGACTAACTATGGCTACACCTTC,.,TRBV19,TRBJ1-2,.
CASSPGPVVYGYTF,TGTGCCAGCAGCCCCGGGCCCGTAGTCTATGGCTACACCTTC,.,TRBV28,TRBJ1-2,.
CASSQGRDGNKETQYF,TGCGCCAGCAGCCAAGGCAGGGACGGCAATAAAGAGACCCAGTACTTC,once,TRBV4-1,TRBJ2-5,.
CARSGTVVAPTYEQYF,TGTGCCCGCAGCGGGACAGTGGTAGCCCCAACCTACGAGCAGTACTTC,few,TRBV3-1,TRBJ2-7,.
CASSQVLAEPNEQFF,TGTGCCAGCAGCCAAGTATTAGCGGAACCCAATGAGCAGTTCTTC,.,TRBV4-2,TRBJ2-1,.
CASSVSGLAVTDTQYF,TGTGCCAGCAGTGTATCGGGACTAGCGGTCACAGATACGCAGTATTTT,few,TRBV25-1,TRBJ2-3,TRBD2
CAITETPGGEQYF,TGTGCCATCACCGAGACACCGGGGGGCGAGCAGTACTTC,.,TRBV10-3,TRBJ2-7,TRBD2
CSVGRSTVLDNEQFF,TGCAGCGTTGGCCGGTCGACAGTGCTTGACAATGAGCAGTTCTTC,many,TRBV29-1,TRBJ2-1,.
CAISLDSSGGALNTQYF,TGTGCCATCAGCCTAGACTCTAGCGGGGGGGCACTGAATACGCAGTATTTT,.,TRBV10-3,TRBJ2-3,TRBD2
CASSPAGLAGSYNEQFF,TGTGCCAGCAGCCCAGCCGGACTAGCGGGCTCCTACAATGAGCAGTTCTTC,.,TRBV11-1,TRBJ2-1,TRBD2
CASSLAGGVSSEKQETQYF,TGTGCCAGCAGCTTAGCTGGAGGGGTTAGCTCCGAGAAACAAGAGACCCAGTACTTC,few,TRBV7-6,TRBJ2-5,.
CASSYPGTAPMNTEAFF,TGTGCCAGCAGTTACCCCGGGACGGCCCCTATGAACACTGAAGCTTTCTTT,.,TRBV6-6,TRBJ1-1,.
CASSVGGLAGGLGELFF,TGTGCCAGCAGCGTAGGGGGACTAGCGGGGGGCCTCGGGGAGCTGTTTTTT,few,TRBV9,TRBJ2-2,TRBD2
CASSGEGASYEQYF,TGTGCCAGCAGCGGGGAGGGGGCTTCCTACGAGCAGTACTTC,.,TRBV7-3,TRBJ2-7,.
CASSLGGFGHEQYF,TGTGCCAGCAGTTTAGGAGGGTTTGGACACGAGCAGTACTTC,.,TRBV12-3/TRBV12-4,TRBJ2-7,.
CASSPPAGENYGYTF,TGTGCCAGCAGCCCTCCGGCCGGGGAAAACTATGGCTACACCTTC,few,TRBV9,TRBJ1-2,.
CASSSLDEQYF,TGTGCCAGCAGCTCCCTTGATGAGCAGTACTTC,.,TRBV7-9,TRBJ2-5,.
CASSGGTAFYEQYF,TGTGCCAGCAGCGGCGGGACAGCCTTCTACGAGCAGTACTTC,few,TRBV9,TRBJ2-7,.